This TCR beta chain comes out of a study of T cell responses to AZD1222 COVID-19 vaccine. CDR1 and CDR2 from the germline V gene are KGHSH and LQKENI. This CDR3 is built from 14 residues. The ends lost 6 bases at V and 2 bases at J; junction bases unmatched: 6. On this clone: Its antigen is unidentified.

Using immunoSEQ multiplex PCR, the repertoire was profiled, and TCRdb retains in-frame clones only, with some absent. Of some 56,000 clones listed, approximately 83% are singletons. Study outcomes and limitations: Dominant CD4 TCR responses targeted spike regions 160-218 and 743-854.

The V call is TRBV18, the J call TRBJ2-7; 8 nucleotides match TRBD1. The origin of this receptor is an adult in good health. Specimen: peripheral blood, collected on day 0 of AZD1222 vaccination. CDR3 sequence reads: CASSQGQGPYEQYF. Here the CDR3 DNA reads TGTGCCAGCTCGCAAGGACAGGGTCCCTACGAGCAGTACTTC.